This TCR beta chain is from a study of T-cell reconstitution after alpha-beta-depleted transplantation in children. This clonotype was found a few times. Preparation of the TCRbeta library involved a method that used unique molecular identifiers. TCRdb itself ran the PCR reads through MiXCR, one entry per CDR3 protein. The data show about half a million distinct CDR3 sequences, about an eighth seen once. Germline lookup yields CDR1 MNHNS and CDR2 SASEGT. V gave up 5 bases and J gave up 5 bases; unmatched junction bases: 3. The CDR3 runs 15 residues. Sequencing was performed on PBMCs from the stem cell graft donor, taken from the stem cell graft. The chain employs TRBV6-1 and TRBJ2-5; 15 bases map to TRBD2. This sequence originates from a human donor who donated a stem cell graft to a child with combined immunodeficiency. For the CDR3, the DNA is TGTGCCAGCAGTAGGACTAGCGGGAGGGGGGAGACCCAGTACTTC. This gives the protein CASSRTSGRGETQYF.